This T cell receptor (beta chain) was identified during a study of T cell responses to AZD1222 COVID-19 vaccine (dated by TCRdb to the early 2020s). Context from the whole study: AZD1222 recipients given second doses at about 4 weeks or at about 12 weeks were pooled, since spike-specific TCR depth and breadth were not found to differ between the two schedules. A total of just over 230 trial participants underwent TCR sequencing, of whom nearly 210 had received two doses of AZD1222 and roughly 26 had received two doses of the MenACWY control vaccine. Trial participants were enrolled by age into 18-55, 56-69 and 70-plus year subgroups, with roughly 160, 29 and 62 TCR-sequenced participants respectively.

According to the study, the label for this sample's time point signals: baseline before first vaccination. The vaccinee samples were drawn from two UK trials, COV001 and COV002, one of which was a single-blind randomized controlled phase 2/3 trial testing AZD1222 (ChAdOx1 nCoV-19) in healthy adults. Trial participant PBMC samples were collected at day 0 and day 28 after the second dose for TCRbeta chain sequencing. The CDR3 contains 16 residues, cysteine and phenylalanine counted. Solely the CDR3 DNA is kept, with 48 bases framed from the first base. After removal of 10 bases from V and 2 bases from J, the junction retains 17 bases not matched to a gene. Sequences MNHEY (CDR1) and SMNVEV (CDR2) are obtained from the germline V gene (reference sequence). Concerning this clone itself: What this receptor recognizes is not known. Within one base of it there is no much larger clone, and no base qualities were kept.

The CDR3 regions of human TCRbeta chains were analyzed by immunosequencing. The authors' analysis ran thus. TCRs in the repertoires were compared against a reference library of SARS-CoV-2-specific TCRs that had been generated with the MIRA antigen-specificity platform. Breadth was defined as the fraction of unique TCRs that were SARS-CoV-2-associated, and depth was defined as the fraction of total T cells that were SARS-CoV-2-associated. Each spike-specific TCR was assigned to its reactive spike region and to a CD4 or CD8 class using the MIRA data. Log10-transformed breadth and depth values were compared by one-way ANOVA with Sidak's multiple comparisons tests. In its TCRdb copy, this immuneACCESS table keeps in-frame sequences only and misses some clones. Where compared with another copy, unresolved V genes explain less than half of these, and the others have no known cause. V, J and clone size are those of that table, while D and trimming were read from the DNA. The sample table shows about 120,000 clones, and around 82% are seen once. Over 5.5% of the sample is taken by the ten largest.

Paper-wide results and their limitations: The 56-69-year group was small, and its depth increase did not reach significance, likely because of low power. Only five or six AZD1222 recipients were SARS-CoV-2 seropositive at baseline, limiting conclusions about previously exposed vaccinees. Because no day 14 peak-response samples were available, repertoires were characterized only after the peak T cell response. After two AZD1222 doses, spike-specific TCR breadth and depth were significantly higher than at day 0 and than in MenACWY recipients. CD4 TCRs associated with the vaccine covered the entire spike protein, and the dominant responses were in regions 160-218 and 743-854. Nearly half of unique spike-specific TCRs reportedly recognized epitopes outside regions mutated in the B.1.351 and B.1.1.7 variants. Most participants were white British and females outnumbered males, and the authors suggested that clonal diversity may have been underestimated.

This clonotype was obtained from an adult in good health. This chain joins TRBV27 to TRBJ2-7; TRBD1 matches 7 bases in the middle. Sample: peripheral blood, taken on day 0 of AZD1222 vaccination. The DNA sequence reads TGTGCCAACCTTAGCGAGGGACAGCTCTGGGCCTACGAGCAGTACTTC. It translates as CANLSEGQLWAYEQYF.